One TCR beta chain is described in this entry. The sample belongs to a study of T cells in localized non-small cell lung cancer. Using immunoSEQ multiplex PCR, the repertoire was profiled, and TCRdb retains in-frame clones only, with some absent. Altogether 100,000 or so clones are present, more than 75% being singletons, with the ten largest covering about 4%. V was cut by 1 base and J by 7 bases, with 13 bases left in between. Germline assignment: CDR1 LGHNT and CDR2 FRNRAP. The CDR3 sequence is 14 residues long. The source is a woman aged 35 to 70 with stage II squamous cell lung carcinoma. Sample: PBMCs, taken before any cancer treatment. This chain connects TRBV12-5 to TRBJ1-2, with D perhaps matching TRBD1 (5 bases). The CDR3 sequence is CASGLDGATAGYTF. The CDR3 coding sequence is TGTGCTAGTGGTTTGGACGGGGCTACGGCTGGCTACACCTTC.